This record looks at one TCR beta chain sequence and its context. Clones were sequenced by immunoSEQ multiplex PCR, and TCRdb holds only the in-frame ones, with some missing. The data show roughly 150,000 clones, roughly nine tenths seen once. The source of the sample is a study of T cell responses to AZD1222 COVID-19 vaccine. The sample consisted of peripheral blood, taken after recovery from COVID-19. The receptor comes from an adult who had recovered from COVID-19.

As DNA, the CDR3 is TGCGCCAGCAGCTTGTGGGGACAGGGTTCAGGAAATGAGCAGTTCTTC. Its translation: CASSLWGQGSGNEQFF. The chain couples TRBV5-1 to TRBJ2-1, with 9 bases that match TRBD1. The germline V gene has CDR1 SGHRS and CDR2 YFSETQ. Trimming cost V 1 base and J 7 bases; bases outside gene matches: 9. The CDR3 is 16 amino acids.